The entry below describes one T cell receptor beta chain. This clone's antigen is unknown. No per-base quality is available; no much larger clone lies one base away. V is cut by 3 bases and J by 3 bases, and the space between the germline ends is 5 bases. From the cysteine through the phenylalanine, the CDR3 covers 11 amino acids. Of all the DNA, just the CDR3 is kept, 33 bases in frame from base 1. The germline V gene (reference sequence) specifies GTSNPN as CDR1 and SVGIG as CDR2. Using the deep immunoSEQ assay, TCR CDR3 regions were amplified from genomic DNA by multiplex PCR. Genomic DNA extracted from each cell subset was distributed evenly over all wells of several immunoSEQ 96-well plates, and each plate served as one replicate. For sorted subsets, approximately 190 ng of genomic DNA, equivalent to around 31,000 T cell genomes, went into each replicate PCR. The purified libraries were quantified using a Qubit 3.0 fluorometer, sized with a Bioanalyzer 2100, and then quantified again using the KAPA Library Quantification kit. A separate single-read 150-cycle Illumina NextSeq 550 flow cell was used to sequence each immunoSEQ 96-well plate. The paper's data handling went like this. Because the immunoSEQ output held only junctional sequences and lacked quality scores, the filtering could not match the filtering applied to full-length reads. Sequences were annotated with PyIR, a Python wrapper for IgBLAST v1.9, using IMGT germline references to assign V/J genes and CDR3. Reads with weak V/J assignments (E-value above 1e-6), missing CDR3, stop codons, out-of-frame junctions, or ambiguous translated residues were removed. A V3J clonotype was defined by an identical inferred V gene, J gene, and CDR3 amino acid sequence. Percentage overlap between repertoires was calculated by dividing the number of shared unique clonotypes by the size of the smaller repertoire. Repertoire richness was assessed with RTK rarefaction, the Chao1 estimator, and Recon v2.1 estimates of unobserved clonotypes. Generation probabilities were computed with OLGA for all TCRbeta clonotypes obtained by the gDNA method from a few donors. The table was pulled from immuneACCESS by TCRdb, which kept in-frame rearrangements only. Such tables lose some clones; where checked, under half of the loss comes from unresolved V genes, and the rest has no known cause. V and J calls plus clone size are reproduced from that table; the DNA served to infer D and trimming. Present in this sample are 2.5 million or so clones, roughly nine tenths of which were seen just once. The ten largest clones capture more than 0.12% of the sample.

The donors were healthy, HIV-negative adults with no recently reported acute infections or vaccinations. Only Caucasian adults living in Nashville, Tennessee, USA were represented among the donors. Magnetic negative selection was used to enrich CD4+ T cells, after which naive cells were positively selected on CD45RA and the negative fraction became the memory subset. Blood was obtained by leukapheresis, after which PBMCs were separated by Ficoll-Histopaque density gradient centrifugation and cryopreserved in liquid nitrogen vapor phase. Purity and quantity of every magnetically sorted T cell population were checked by analytical flow cytometry. Genomic DNA was isolated from every sorted fraction and measured by UV absorbance on a Nanodrop 2000c. The entry originates in a study of shared clonotypes between healthy human individuals (dated by TCRdb to the early 2020s). Notes on the research overall: The cohort comprised two women and a few men aged 18 to 49 years. For each donor, three plates each were used for CD4 naive and CD4 memory, two plates were used for CD8 naive, and one plate was used for CD8 memory. The study deeply sequenced blood TCR repertoires of five healthy adults to estimate repertoire size and the extent of clonotype sharing between individuals. Libraries were prepared and TCR repertoires were sequenced by different laboratories using diverse techniques, in order to increase sequencing depth and limit assay-specific biases. Per donor, leukapheresis produced somewhere between about 0.85 and 8.9 billion PBMCs. Overall study outcomes, separate from this receptor: Clonotypes shared by all four sorted-subset donors showed higher generation probabilities than non-shared clonotypes. Incomplete sequencing was indicated by rarefaction of sorted-subset datasets, despite the large sequencing depth. Across a few donors, around 5% of naive CD4, approximately 3.6% of naive CD8, 2.3% of memory CD4, and approximately 0.4% of memory CD8 clonotypes were shared. Pairwise subsampling led to the expectation that sequencing depth would affect the degree of clonotype sharing among donors. Larger estimated clonotype richness was generally found for naive subsets than for memory subsets. Sampling was restricted to blood, and TCR repertoires in tissue are likely to differ from TCR repertoires in blood. Because the study included only a small number of donors, the genetic and exposure-history diversity represented was limited.

This sequence originates from a man between 18 and 29 years old in good health. The sequence joins TRBV30 to TRBJ1-1; confidence is insufficient to name the D gene. The material sequenced was naive CD4+ T cells sorted from blood. The cell subset or site label for this specimen denotes: CD45RA+ positively selected. For the CDR3, the sequence is CAWRMDTEAFF. In nucleotides, the sequence is TGTGCCTGGAGAATGGACACTGAAGCTTTCTTT.